The entry below gives a single T cell receptor beta chain sequence along with its context. The sample comes from a study of blood T cell repertoires in COVID-19. Study-level background: The United States, Italy and Spain supplied acute and convalescent COVID-19 samples. From T cells, B-cell-depleted T cells, or PBMCs came the material, which was cDNA or gDNA.

Using immunoSEQ multiplex PCR, the repertoire was profiled, and TCRdb retains in-frame clones only, with some absent. The repertoire holds tens of thousands of clones, with about 90% as singletons. Sample: peripheral blood. The sequence was obtained from a man aged 18 to 29 with COVID-19, enrolled during active disease.

DNA of the CDR3: TGTGCCACCAGTGCCTTAGGGGTCTCGACGGGGGACAATGAGCAGTTCTTC. Protein sequence: CATSALGVSTGDNEQFF. The chain joins TRBV24-1 to TRBJ2-1; D may be TRBD2 (6 bases). Germline V gene lookup returns CDR1 KGHDR and CDR2 SFDVKD. The CDR3 extends over 17 amino acids. V dropped 5 bases and J dropped 5 bases, with 21 bases sitting between them.